A selection of T cell receptor beta chains follows, all from one sample in a study of T-cell reconstitution after alpha-beta-depleted transplantation in children. TCRdb processed the PCR reads anew with MiXCR; each CDR3 protein has one entry. The data hold approximately 98,000 distinct CDR3 sequences, with almost 6.5% observed a single time. The material was PBMCs, mostly from graft donor cells, obtained 360 days after TCRalphabeta/CD19-depleted stem cell transplant. The receptors shown here come from a male patient aged 2-10 years who had a stem cell transplant for acute lymphoblastic leukemia, so the T cells may come from the graft donor. Both conserved end residues are part of each CDR3. The D gene is left open where the match is weak. Only part of the rows carry a size: once, few, many, or a class if the clone is expanded.

>TRBJ2-7|14|TRBV7-8|NA|NA
TGTGCCAGCAGCTCCCGCCGTCGAGGGTACGAGCAGTACTTC
CASSSRRRGYEQYF
>TRBJ2-3|15|TRBV9|NA|TRBD2
TGTGCCAGCAGCGGACTAGCGGGAGATGTAGATACGCAGTATTTT
CASSGLAGDVDTQYF
>TRBJ2-1|15|TRBV9|many|TRBD2
TGTGCCAGCAGCGTAGGCGGGAGGGCCGGAAATGAGCAGTTCTTC
CASSVGGRAGNEQFF
>TRBJ1-5|14|TRBV28|few|NA
TGTGCCAGCAGTTTAAACGGTTACAATCAGCCCCAGCATTTT
CASSLNGYNQPQHF
>TRBJ1-1|13|TRBV7-3|many|NA
TGTGCCAGCAGCATAAACAGGAACACTGAAGCTTTCTTT
CASSINRNTEAFF
>TRBJ2-7|14|TRBV7-8|many|TRBD1
TGTGCCAGCAGCTTAGCGAACAGGGGGGACGAGCAGTACTTC
CASSLANRGDEQYF
>TRBJ2-7|14|TRBV11-2|many|NA
TGTGCCAGCAGCTTAAGTAGGGCTCCCTACGAGCAGTACTTC
CASSLSRAPYEQYF
>TRBJ1-2|12|TRBV25-1|many|NA
TGTGCCAGCAGTGTCTTTAACTATGGCTACACCTTC
CASSVFNYGYTF
>TRBJ1-5|15|TRBV28|few|TRBD1
TGTGCCAGCAGTAGGGGGCGCGTAGGCAATCAGCCCCAGCATTTT
CASSRGRVGNQPQHF
>TRBJ2-6|16|TRBV7-2|NA|NA
TGTGCCAGCAGCTTACTCAGGGTGGGTGGGGCCAACGTCCTGACTTTC
CASSLLRVGGANVLTF
>TRBJ2-2|16|TRBV11-3|few|TRBD2
TGTGCCAGCAGCCCACTACTAGCGGGAGGGCCCGGGGAGCTGTTTTTT
CASSPLLAGGPGELFF
>TRBJ1-4|13|TRBV27|NA|NA
TGTGCCAGCAGTTTAAATAGCAATGAAAAACTGTTTTTT
CASSLNSNEKLFF
>TRBJ1-5|15|TRBV12-3/TRBV12-4|many|NA
TGTGCCAGCAGTTTAAGTGAGGGAAGGAATCAGCCCCAGCATTTT
CASSLSEGRNQPQHF
>TRBJ2-3|15|TRBV7-9|NA|TRBD1
TGTGCCAGCAGCCGTAGGGACAGGGAAGAGGTTACGCAGTATTTT
CASSRRDREEVTQYF
>TRBJ2-5|16|TRBV4-2|many|NA
TGTGCCAGCAGCCAAAAGCCAGCCAACAGTAAAGAGACCCAGTACTTC
CASSQKPANSKETQYF
>TRBJ2-2|13|TRBV11-2|NA|NA
TGTGCCAGCAGCTTAGGGTCCACCGGGGAGCTGTTTTTT
CASSLGSTGELFF
>TRBJ1-3|14|TRBV14|NA|NA
TGTGCCAGCACCCAGTCCCTTTCTGGAAACACCATATATTTT
CASTQSLSGNTIYF
>TRBJ1-1|11|TRBV6-6|few|NA
TGTGCCAGCATGGGGGGTAGGCAAGCTTTCTTT
CASMGGRQAFF
>TRBJ2-3|12|TRBV14|few|NA
TGTGCCAGCAGCCAAGCCCGGAATACGCAGTATTTT
CASSQARNTQYF
>TRBJ2-7|16|TRBV5-1|many|TRBD1
TGCGCCAGCAGCTTCCCGGGGGACAGGGGCTCGTCGGGGCAGTACTTC
CASSFPGDRGSSGQYF
>TRBJ2-5|15|TRBV28|few|TRBD2
TGTGCCAGCAGTTTAGGAGCGGGGCCACAAGAGACCCAGTACTTC
CASSLGAGPQETQYF
>TRBJ2-1|13|TRBV24-1|many|TRBD2
TGTGCCACCAGTGACTGGCTAGCGGATGAGCAGTTCTTC
CATSDWLADEQFF
>TRBJ1-1|14|TRBV4-1|many|TRBD1
TGCGCCAGCAGCCAGGACAGGGGAAACACTGAAGCTTTCTTT
CASSQDRGNTEAFF
>TRBJ2-3|18|TRBV2|NA|TRBD1
TGTGCCAGCCTCTGGACAGGGGGAGGGGTCATTAGCACAGATACGCAGTATTTT
CASLWTGGGVISTDTQYF
>TRBJ1-1|12|TRBV5-1|many|TRBD1
TGCGCCAGCCAGGGGGGGGGCACTGAAGCTTTCTTT
CASQGGGTEAFF
>TRBJ2-1|11|TRBV29-1|many|NA
TGCAGCGTTATGGACTACAATGAGCAGTTCTTC
CSVMDYNEQFF
>TRBJ2-3|14|TRBV7-3|NA|NA
TGTGCCAGCAGCTTATATGGAGGCACAGATACGCAGTATTTT
CASSLYGGTDTQYF
>TRBJ2-7|14|TRBV7-9|many|TRBD1
TGTGCCAGCAGCTCCGACAGGGGGCCCCACGAGCAGTACTTC
CASSSDRGPHEQYF
>TRBJ2-1|15|TRBV5-1|many|NA
TGCGCCAGCAGCTTGCAGGGGTCGGGTTACAATGAGCAGTTCTTC
CASSLQGSGYNEQFF
>TRBJ2-3|15|TRBV4-3|few|NA
TGCGCCAGCAGCCAAGATTGGCGGAGCACAGATACGCAGTATTTT
CASSQDWRSTDTQYF
>TRBJ2-2|15|TRBV6-1|many|NA
TGTGCCAGCAGCTGGACAGCCGCGAACACCGGGGAGCTGTTTTTT
CASSWTAANTGELFF
>TRBJ2-7|14|TRBV27|many|TRBD2
TGTGCCAGCAGGGGAGCGGGAGGGTCCTCCGAGCAGTACTTC
CASRGAGGSSEQYF
>TRBJ2-5|16|TRBV15|few|TRBD1
TGTGCCACCAGCAGAGCTCGGGACAGGGATTATGAGACCCAGTACTTC
CATSRARDRDYETQYF
>TRBJ1-1|13|TRBV6-2/TRBV6-3|many|NA
TGTGCCAGCAGTTACCCGACGGGGCCTGAAGCTTTCTTT
CASSYPTGPEAFF
>TRBJ2-7|15|TRBV7-2|many|NA
TGTGCCAGCAGCTTAATCATAGGAGATTCCTACGAGCAGTACTTC
CASSLIIGDSYEQYF
>TRBJ1-1|15|TRBV5-6|many|NA
TGTGCCAGCAGCTTGAGGGACCCCCTCCCATCTGAAGCTTTCTTT
CASSLRDPLPSEAFF
>TRBJ2-5|13|TRBV24-1|few|NA
TGTGCCACCAGTGATTCCTCCTTAGAGACCCAGTACTTC
CATSDSSLETQYF
>TRBJ2-7|15|TRBV5-1|many|NA
TGCGCCAGCAGCTTGTTACGGGACAAATCCTACGAGCAGTACTTC
CASSLLRDKSYEQYF
>TRBJ1-5|15|TRBV5-6|NA|TRBD1
TGTGCCAGCAGCTTGGGGGACAGGGACAATCAGCCCCAGCATTTT
CASSLGDRDNQPQHF
>TRBJ2-7|15|TRBV4-3|many|NA
TGCGCCAGCAGCCTAGGTCGGGGGAAATCTTACGAGCAGTACTTC
CASSLGRGKSYEQYF
>TRBJ1-5|15|TRBV27|many|NA
TGTGCCAGCAGTTTGGGCAGGGCGGGCAATCAGCCCCAGCATTTT
CASSLGRAGNQPQHF
>TRBJ2-3|15|TRBV28|many|TRBD2
TGTGCCAGCAGCTCAAGCGGGAGGGGCACAGATACGCAGTATTTT
CASSSSGRGTDTQYF
>TRBJ1-1|13|TRBV7-9|many|NA
TGTGCCAGCAGCTTACCCTCAAGGATTCGGGCTTTCTTT
CASSLPSRIRAFF
>TRBJ2-1|10|TRBV7-9|many|NA
TGTGCCAGCAGCGGGGGCCCGGAGTTCTTC
CASSGGPEFF
>TRBJ1-1|16|TRBV3-1|NA|NA
TGTGCCAGCAGCCCCCGGTTGCGTGGGGCGAAGACTGAAGCTTTCTTT
CASSPRLRGAKTEAFF
>TRBJ2-5|13|TRBV6-2/TRBV6-3|NA|NA
TGTGCCAGCAGTTATTGGGGGGAAGAGACCCAGTACTTC
CASSYWGEETQYF
>TRBJ2-5|14|TRBV27|many|NA
TGTGCCAGCAGTTTGACGGCAGGGGAGGAGACCCAGTACTTC
CASSLTAGEETQYF
>TRBJ2-7|14|TRBV29-1|many|NA
TGCAGCGTTGAAGTGGGGGCGTCATCCTACGAGCAGTACTTC
CSVEVGASSYEQYF
>TRBJ1-1|15|TRBV4-2|many|NA
TGTGCCAGCAGCCAAGTGGACAGTTGGAACACTGAAGCTTTCTTT
CASSQVDSWNTEAFF
>TRBJ2-7|13|TRBV27|many|TRBD2
TGTGCCAGCCTGGGACTAGCGGGAGACGAGCAGTACTTC
CASLGLAGDEQYF
>TRBJ1-2|15|TRBV13|few|NA
TGTGCCAGCAGCGCGACAGATTTCGATTCCCCGGGCTACACCTTC
CASSATDFDSPGYTF
>TRBJ1-6|15|TRBV7-9|NA|TRBD1
TGTGCCAGCAGCATCGGGACAGGGATCAATTCACCCCTCCACTTT
CASSIGTGINSPLHF
>TRBJ1-2|10|TRBV25-1|NA|NA
TGTGCCACGAGGGAGGATGGCTACACCTTC
CATREDGYTF
>TRBJ2-7|12|TRBV7-2|many|NA
TGTGCCAGCAGCGACTGGGGACGCGAGCAGTACTTC
CASSDWGREQYF
>TRBJ2-7|12|TRBV5-1|many|NA
TGCGCCAGCAGCCTTGGGGATCCCGAGCAGTACTTC
CASSLGDPEQYF
>TRBJ1-2|14|TRBV27|many|TRBD1
TGTGCCAGCAGTTTCATTACAAAAGGGGGCGACTACACCTTC
CASSFITKGGDYTF
>TRBJ1-5|20|TRBV4-3|few|TRBD1
TGCGCCAGCAGCCAAGATTGGGTATGGGACAGAAAATATAGCAATCAGCCCCAGCATTTT
CASSQDWVWDRKYSNQPQHF
>TRBJ2-5|13|TRBV10-3|NA|NA
TGTGCCATCAGCGCAGAGTACCAAGAGACCCAGTACTTC
CAISAEYQETQYF